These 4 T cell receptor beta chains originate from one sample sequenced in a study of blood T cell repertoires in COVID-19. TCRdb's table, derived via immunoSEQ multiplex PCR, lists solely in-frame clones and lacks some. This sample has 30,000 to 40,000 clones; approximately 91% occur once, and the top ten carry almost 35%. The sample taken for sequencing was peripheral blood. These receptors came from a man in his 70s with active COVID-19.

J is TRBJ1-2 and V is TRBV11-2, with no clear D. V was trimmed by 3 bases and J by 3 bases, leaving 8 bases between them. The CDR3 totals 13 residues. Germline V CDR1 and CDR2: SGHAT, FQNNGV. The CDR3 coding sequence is TGTGCCAGCAGCTTGGGCCAGTACTATGGCTACACCTTC. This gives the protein CASSLGQYYGYTF.

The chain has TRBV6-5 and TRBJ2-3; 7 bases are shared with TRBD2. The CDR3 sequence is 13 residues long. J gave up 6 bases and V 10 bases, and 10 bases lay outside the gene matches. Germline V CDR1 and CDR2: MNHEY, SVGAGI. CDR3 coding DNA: TGTGCCACCTCCTTGAGGCGGGAGGATACGCAGTATTTT. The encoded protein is CATSLRREDTQYF.

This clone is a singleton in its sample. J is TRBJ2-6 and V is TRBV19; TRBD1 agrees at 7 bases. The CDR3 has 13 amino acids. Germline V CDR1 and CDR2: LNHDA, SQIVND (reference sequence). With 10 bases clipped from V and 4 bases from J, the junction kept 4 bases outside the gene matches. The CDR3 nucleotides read TGTGCCATCAGGGGGTCCGGGGCCAACGTCCTGACTTTC. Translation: CAIRGSGANVLTF.

CDR3 in amino acids: CASSASSAAGSPLHF. CDR3 sequence (DNA): TGCGCCAGCAGTGCGTCCTCCGCGGCGGGGTCACCCCTCCACTTT. The chain couples TRBV10-1 to TRBJ1-6, with D hard to call. CDR1 is WNHNN, CDR2 SYGVQD, per germline (reference sequence). The CDR3 has 15 residues. The germline V and J ends were trimmed by 4 bases and 10 bases, with 17 bases remaining between them.